The 17 T cell receptor beta chains below all came from one sample that was sequenced in a study of T cells in Graves' hyperthyroidism and ophthalmopathy. TCR beta CDR3 region amplification was performed from RNA transcripts. Researchers ran a first-round RT-PCR on the TCR CDR3 using the HTBI primer set. One entry per CDR3 protein, called by TCRdb with MiXCR from the multiplex PCR reads. The table shows around 580,000 distinct CDR3 sequences, with 46% occurring only once. Material for sequencing was peripheral blood or thyroid tissue (not recorded which). The receptors come from a woman under 30 with Graves' hyperthyroidism.

Details on this clonotype: At one of its ends the junction is not consistent with the germline gene, which may arise from a read error. V and J are TRBV7-2 and TRBJ2-5, with D tentatively TRBD1 or TRBD2 (5 bases each). The CDR3 runs 18 residues. Per germline, CDR1 SGHTA and CDR2 FQGNSA. CDR3 sequence: CAGSLERTTGGWVETQYF. For the CDR3, the DNA is TGTGCCGGCAGCTTAGAGCGCACGACTGGGGGTTGGGTGGAGACCCAGTACTTC.

Many counts were recorded for this clonotype. The chain carries TRBV28 and TRBJ1-2; no clear D gene. CDR1 and CDR2 from the germline V gene are MDHEN and SYDVKM. Trimming stripped 5 bases from V and 4 bases from J, with 17 bases between. The CDR3 is 15 amino acids. CDR3 sequence reads: CASSRRTGKLYGYTF. The CDR3 nucleotides read TGTGCCAGCAGTCGACGAACCGGGAAGCTCTATGGCTACACCTTC.

This clonotype was seen just once. The chain links TRBV29-1 to TRBJ1-2; D gene unclear. The V end lost 8 bases, the J end lost 13 bases, and 29 bases lay between the germline ends. Germline V CDR1 and CDR2: SQVTM, ANQGSEA. The CDR3 covers 14 residues. This chain's CDR3 is CSLGLGRTPAGSTF. CDR3 in DNA: TGCAGCTTAGGCCTCGGACGAACGCCAGCGGGCAGCACCTTC.

This sequence joins TRBV20-1 and TRBJ1-2; D is ambiguous. CDR1 and CDR2 (germline): DFQATT, SNEGSKA (reference sequence). Deletions cut 3 bases from V and 11 bases from J, with 10 bases between. The CDR3 is 10 residues long. CDR3 in DNA: TGCAGTGCTAGCTTTCTTGGATACACCTTC. Residues: CSASFLGYTF.

The rearrangement uses TRBV5-1 and TRBJ2-7; 10 bases fit TRBD1. The ends lost 4 bases at V and 6 bases at J; junction bases unmatched: 13. The CDR3 is 16 amino acids. Germline loops: CDR1 SGHRS, CDR2 YFSETQ. CDR3 loop: CASSASGDRGFVEQYF. DNA of the CDR3: TGCGCCAGCAGCGCCTCCGGGGACAGGGGCTTTGTCGAGCAGTACTTC.

A note on this clonotype: This sequence may be a read error, since a much larger clone differs from it by one base. J is TRBJ2-7 and V is TRBV7-6; 12 nucleotides line up with TRBD2. The last part of the DNA fits TRBJ2-1 better; the J call may be wrong. The CDR3 extends over 14 amino acids. The germline CDR1 and CDR2 sequences are SGHVS and FNYEAQ. CDR3 DNA sequence: TGTGCCAGCAGCGGACTAGCGGGACCCTACGAGCAGTTCTTC. Its protein product is CASSGLAGPYEQFF.

This clonotype was counted ten times or more. The V gene is TRBV7-2, the J gene TRBJ2-5, with 7 bases lining up with TRBD2. This CDR3 region has 14 residues. J was trimmed by 6 bases and V by 1 base; bases with no gene match: 5. Germline CDR1 is SGHTA and CDR2 is FQGNSA. The CDR3 loop reads CASSLEGLRQTQYF. The CDR3 DNA sequence: TGTGCCAGCAGCTTAGAGGGACTACGGCAGACCCAGTACTTC.

Ten or more counts support this clonotype. The rearrangement joins TRBV12-3 or TRBV12-4 to TRBJ2-7, with 8 bases matching TRBD1. With 2 bases clipped from V and 5 bases from J, the junction kept 2 bases outside the gene matches. The CDR3 consists of 13 residues. In nucleotides, the CDR3 is TGTGCCAGCAGTTTACAGGGGGCTGACGAGCAGTACTTC. Protein sequence: CASSLQGADEQYF.

The rearrangement uses TRBV6-4 and TRBJ1-2; the D gene is possibly TRBD1 (5 bases). The CDR3 extends over 14 amino acids. Trimming stripped 5 bases from V and 3 bases from J, with 13 bases between. CDR1 MRHNA and CDR2 SNTAGT come from the germline V gene. DNA for the CDR3: TGTGCCAGCAGTTACCTCGGGGGAGACTATGGCTACACCTTC. Its translation: CASSYLGGDYGYTF.

This clonotype has ten or more counts. This rearrangement joins TRBV5-1 to TRBJ1-1; 8 positions agree with TRBD1. The J segment lost 1 base and the V segment lost 0 bases, leaving 2 bases of the junction unmatched. Germline CDR1 SGHRS, CDR2 YFSETQ. CDR3 length: 15 residues. The DNA of the CDR3 is TGCGCCAGCAGCTTGGTGGGGACAGGGAACACTGAAGCTTTCTTT. Translated: CASSLVGTGNTEAFF.

The genes are TRBV4-3 and TRBJ2-7; 10 nucleotides line up with TRBD1. The CDR3 length is 15 residues. The germline gives CDR1 LGHNA, CDR2 YSLEER. Trimming removed 4 bases from V and 2 bases from J; junction bases left unmatched: 5. The CDR3, as DNA: TGCGCCAGCAGCCCTGGGACAGGGGATACCTACGAGCAGTACTTC. Its translation: CASSPGTGDTYEQYF.

This clonotype was seen many times. The V and J genes are TRBV12-3 or TRBV12-4 and TRBJ2-5; a possible D gene is TRBD1 (6 bases). The CDR3 extends over 16 amino acids. Trimming shortened V by 6 bases and J by 2 bases, and 19 bases separated the two germline ends. The CDR3 DNA follows: TGTGCCAGCAGACAGACTGGGGGCGGGTGGCAAGAGACCCAGTACTTC. Protein: CASRQTGGGWQETQYF.

This chain connects TRBV30 to TRBJ2-7; TRBD2 matches 7 bases. The CDR3 contains 15 residues. Per germline, CDR1 GTSNPN and CDR2 SVGIG (reference sequence). Losses at the gene ends were 4 bases for V and 4 bases for J; bases not matched to a gene: 13. The CDR3 DNA reads TGTGCCTGGAATGGGGTTGCGGGAGTCGAGTACGAGCAGTACTTC. Its protein is CAWNGVAGVEYEQYF.

This clonotype has just a few counts. The genes are TRBV19 and TRBJ1-2; D possibly corresponds to TRBD1 (6 bases). CDR1 and CDR2 from the germline V gene are LNHDA and SQIVND (reference sequence). V shed 7 bases and J shed 2 bases, with 17 bases lying between them. This CDR3 has 15 amino acids. The CDR3 reads CASTETRGPNYGYTF. In nucleotides, the CDR3 is TGTGCCAGTACCGAAACCCGGGGGCCGAACTATGGCTACACCTTC.

The J gene is TRBJ2-7, the V gene TRBV19, with TRBD1 identical over 9 bases. This CDR3 is built from 14 residues. Unmatched junction bases numbered 8, after V lost 5 bases and J lost 6 bases. Germline V CDR1 and CDR2: LNHDA, SQIVND (reference sequence). The CDR3 reads CASSPGTGLTEQYF. The CDR3 DNA sequence: TGTGCCAGTAGTCCCGGGACAGGGTTAACCGAGCAGTACTTC.

This rearrangement joins TRBV7-9 to TRBJ2-7; weak D call: TRBD1 (6 bases). Germline V gene sequence: CDR1 SEHNR, CDR2 FQNEAQ (reference sequence). The CDR3 is made up of 14 amino acids. Trimming took 5 bases from V and 2 from J, leaving 13 bases between them. The DNA of the CDR3 is TGTGCCAGCAGCCTACAGGGAATTGCCTACGAGCAGTACTTC. It translates to CASSLQGIAYEQYF. The entire variable domain, with the rest obtained from reference TRBV7-9 and TRBJ2-7, is as follows: DTGVSQNPRHKITKRGQNVTFRCDPISEHNRLYWYRQTLGQGPEFLTYFQNEAQLEKSRLLSDRFSAERPKGSFSTLEIQRTEQGDSAMYLCASSLQGIAYEQYFGPGTRLTVT.

In regard to this clonotype: No conserved phenylalanine or tryptophan ends this CDR3, so it is likely a read error. The limits of the CDR3 on the DNA are not certain, so only TCRdb's listed CDR3 is given. This chain joins TRBV7-6 and TRBJ2-7. Germline V gene sequence: CDR1 SGHVS, CDR2 FNYEAQ. Inclusive of both ends, the CDR3 amounts to 9 amino acids. CDR3 sequence reads: CASSLEQNT.